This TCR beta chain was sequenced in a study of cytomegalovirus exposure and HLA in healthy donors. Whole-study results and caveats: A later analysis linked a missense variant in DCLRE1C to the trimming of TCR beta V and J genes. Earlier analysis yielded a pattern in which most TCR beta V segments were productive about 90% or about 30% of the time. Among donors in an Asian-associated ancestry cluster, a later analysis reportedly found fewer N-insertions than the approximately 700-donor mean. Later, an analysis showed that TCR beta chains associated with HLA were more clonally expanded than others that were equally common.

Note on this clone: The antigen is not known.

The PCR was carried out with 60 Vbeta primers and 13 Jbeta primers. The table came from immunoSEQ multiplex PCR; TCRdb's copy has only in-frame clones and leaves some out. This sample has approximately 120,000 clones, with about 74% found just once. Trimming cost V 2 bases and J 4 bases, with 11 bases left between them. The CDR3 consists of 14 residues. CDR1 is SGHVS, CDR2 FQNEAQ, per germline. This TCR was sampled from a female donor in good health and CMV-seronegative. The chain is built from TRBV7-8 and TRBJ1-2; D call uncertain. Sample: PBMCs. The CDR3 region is CASSLSGVSYGYTF. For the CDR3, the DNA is TGTGCCAGCAGCTTAAGCGGGGTCTCCTATGGCTACACCTTC.